The T cell receptor beta chain under discussion was sequenced for a study of shared clonotypes between healthy human individuals. Turning to this clone: Its antigen remains unknown.

The CDR3 totals 11 residues. Trimming pared 3 bases from V and 8 bases from J, leaving 10 bases between. Germline V lookup: CDR1 SQVTM, CDR2 ANQGSEA. Only in-frame clones appear in the TCRdb table, and some are missing; sequencing was by immunoSEQ multiplex PCR. The data hold under 2,500,000 clones, with under 97% observed a single time. The study, taken as a whole, reports: Only blood was sampled, and tissue TCR repertoires likely differ from blood ones.

The chain joins TRBV29-1 to TRBJ1-2, with unresolved D. The TCR comes from a man younger than 35 in good health. Sample: naive CD4+ T cells sorted from blood. Subset denoted: CD45RA+ positively selected. CDR3 nucleotide sequence: TGCAGCGTTGAGGTCCAGCCGGGCTACACCTTC. It specifies CSVEVQPGYTF.